The present entry profiles one TCR beta chain with its context. Here immunoSEQ multiplex PCR was the method, and the copy in TCRdb shows in-frame clones only, minus some. This sample yields around 150,000 clones, of which over 65% are seen a single time; roughly 4.3% belongs to the top ten. The sample comes from a study of T cell responses to AZD1222 COVID-19 vaccine. The germline gives CDR1 MNHEY, CDR2 SVGAGI. This CDR3 is built from 15 residues. The V gene lost 9 bases and the J gene lost 0 bases, with 17 bases spanning the gap. Source: peripheral blood, taken on day 0 of AZD1222 vaccination. This sequence joins TRBV6-5 and TRBJ1-2, with D possibly being TRBD1 (6 bases). The receptor's source is an adult in good health. The CDR3 sequence: CASTPRGTANYGYTF. The CDR3 DNA reads TGTGCCAGTACCCCCAGGGGCACTGCTAACTATGGCTACACCTTC.